This TCR beta chain was captured by sequencing in a study of response to subunit inactivated influenza vaccine. Study-wide results and limits: With each seasonal influenza vaccination, the authors suggested, few new T cells are recruited.

There are many counts of this clonotype. Its antigen remains unknown. TCRdb recomputed calls from the RT-PCR reads with MiXCR, one row per CDR3 protein. The table includes more than 450,000 distinct CDR3 sequences, roughly 12% detected once. Trimming stripped 0 bases from V and 6 bases from J, with 6 bases between. The CDR3 is 13 amino acids. These same records also appear under a second study, on T cells expressing NK-cell markers. As reported in that work: The cDNA for TCR beta came from 5'RACE template switching with UMIs.

The clonotype comes from a man aged 50 or older who received an inactivated influenza vaccine. The gene calls are TRBV12-3 or TRBV12-4 and TRBJ2-1, with D maybe TRBD2 (5 bases). The sample was PBMCs from blood, taken on the day of vaccination. For the CDR3, the DNA is TGTGCCAGCAGTTTAGCGCTAGCCAATGAGCAGTTCTTC. Protein sequence: CASSLALANEQFF.